The T cell receptor beta chain under discussion was sequenced for a study of T cells in localized non-small cell lung cancer. The count of this clone is one. Its antigen remains unidentified. The method was immunoSEQ multiplex PCR; TCRdb's version includes in-frame clones alone and lacks a portion of them. In the table there are more than 2,000 clones, roughly 40% of which are singletons. Study-wide findings and caveats: When the top 100 tumor clones were examined, a median 57 of them also appeared in the adjacent lung, which was paired and uninvolved. Exceeding tumor, uninvolved adjacent lung had the highest T cell clonality.

With V trimmed by 7 bases and J by 0 bases, 15 bases remained unmatched. This CDR3 comprises 18 residues. Looked up from germline, CDR1 is LNHDA and CDR2 is SQIVND (reference sequence). This TCR derives from a man aged 40 to 70 with stage II lung adenocarcinoma. Specimen: normal lung tissue next to the tumor, collected before any cancer treatment. The rearrangement links TRBV19 to TRBJ1-5, with TRBD1 identical over 7 bases. The DNA for the CDR3 is TGTGCCAGTACCGCCCGGGACAGAACTCTCGTTAGCAATCAGCCCCAGCATTTT. This translates into CASTARDRTLVSNQPQHF.